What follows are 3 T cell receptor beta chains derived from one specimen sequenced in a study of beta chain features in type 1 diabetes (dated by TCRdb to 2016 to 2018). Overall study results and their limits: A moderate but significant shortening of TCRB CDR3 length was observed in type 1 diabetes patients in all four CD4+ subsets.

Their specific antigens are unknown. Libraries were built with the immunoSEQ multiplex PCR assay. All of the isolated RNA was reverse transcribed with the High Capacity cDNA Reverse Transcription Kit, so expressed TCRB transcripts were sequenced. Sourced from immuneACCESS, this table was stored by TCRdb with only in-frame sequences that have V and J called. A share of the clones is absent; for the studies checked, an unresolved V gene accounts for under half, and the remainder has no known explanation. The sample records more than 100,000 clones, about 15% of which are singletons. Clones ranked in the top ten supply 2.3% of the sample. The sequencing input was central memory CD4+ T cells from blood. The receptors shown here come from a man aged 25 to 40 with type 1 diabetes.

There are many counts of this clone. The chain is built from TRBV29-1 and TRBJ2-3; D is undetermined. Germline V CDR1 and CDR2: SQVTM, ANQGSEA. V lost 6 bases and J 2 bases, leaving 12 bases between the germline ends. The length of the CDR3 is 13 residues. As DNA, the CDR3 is TGCAGCGTGAGCCACACTTTCACAGATACGCAGTATTTT. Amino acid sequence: CSVSHTFTDTQYF.

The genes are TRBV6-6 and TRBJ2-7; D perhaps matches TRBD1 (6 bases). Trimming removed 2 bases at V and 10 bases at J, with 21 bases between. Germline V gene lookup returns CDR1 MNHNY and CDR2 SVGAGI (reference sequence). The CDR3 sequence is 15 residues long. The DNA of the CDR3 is TGTGCCAGCAGTTACGCACAGGGACGCAGGCCACCCCAGTACTTC. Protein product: CASSYAQGRRPPQYF.

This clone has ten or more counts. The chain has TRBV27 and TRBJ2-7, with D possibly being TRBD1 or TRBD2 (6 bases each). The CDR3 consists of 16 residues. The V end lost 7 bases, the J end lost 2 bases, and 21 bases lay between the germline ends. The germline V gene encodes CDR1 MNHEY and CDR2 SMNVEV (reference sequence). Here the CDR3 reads CASTFRGDGTTYEQYF. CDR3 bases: TGTGCCAGCACCTTTAGGGGGGACGGGACCACCTACGAGCAGTACTTC.